This T cell receptor (beta chain) was recovered during a study of CD8 T cells in ankylosing spondylitis. General observations from the study: Ankylosing spondylitis blood seemed to carry a telltale TCR beta motif made of seven or eight highly homologous variants.

The CDR3 is 14 residues long. The trim removed 5 bases at V and 2 bases at J, leaving 6 bases unmatched. Germline loops: CDR1 SGHNT, CDR2 YYREEE (reference sequence). TCR beta libraries were made by quantitative 5'-RACE with molecular barcodes. TCRdb passed the 5' RACE reads through MiXCR, listing each CDR3 protein once. The sample records about 310,000 distinct CDR3 sequences, roughly 20% being singletons. The sample holds a few counts of this clonotype. Antigen unknown. This rearrangement joins TRBV5-4 to TRBJ1-2, with TRBD1 matching over 7 bases. The sample consisted of blood, either unsorted or a sorted T cell fraction (not recorded which). This TCR derives from a female donor with ankylosing spondylitis or in good health (not recorded which). CDR3 residues: CASSFPGQNYGYTF. The DNA for the CDR3 is TGTGCCAGCAGTTTCCCGGGACAGAACTATGGCTACACCTTC.